The clone carrying this T cell receptor beta chain was recorded a few times. Its matching antigen is unknown. Additional DNA sequences in this sample encode the identical CDR3. Viral peptide pool expansion of antigen-specific CD4+ T cells preceded sequencing in the ViraFEST assay. Subsequent to 10 days of culture, CD4+ T cells were isolated. The study found no prior SARS-CoV-2 infection in the vaccine recipients, who tested negative for nucleocapsid antibodies. These data come from a study of vaccination effects on CD4 cells after COVID-19. Some clones are missing from TCRdb's copy, which holds only in-frame ones; the method was immunoSEQ multiplex PCR. The sample includes 71,000 or so clones, approximately 79% of them seen just once. Germline CDR1 is SGHTA and CDR2 is FQGTGA. V shed 2 bases and J shed 0 bases, with 4 bases lying between them. The CDR3 sequence is 13 residues long.

Sample: CD4+ T cells from PBMCs cultured with HCoV-OC43 spike peptides, taken before COVID-19 vaccination. Subset of the sample: HCoV-OC43 spike overlapping peptide pool stimulation. The origin of this receptor is a human donor who received a COVID-19 vaccine. This sequence joins TRBV7-3 and TRBJ1-1; no definite D call. CDR3 residues: CASSLSVNTEAFF. The DNA of the CDR3 is TGTGCCAGCAGCTTATCGGTGAACACTGAAGCTTTCTTT.